This TCR beta chain derives from a study of blood T cell repertoires in COVID-19. Assay used: immunoSEQ multiplex PCR; TCRdb lists only in-frame clones, some missing. The table has around 150,000 clones, about 80% seen once. With 4 bases clipped from V and 6 bases from J, the junction kept 14 bases outside the gene matches. This CDR3 spans 17 amino acids. The germline gives CDR1 SGHNT, CDR2 YYREEE (reference sequence). The sequenced sample consisted of PBMCs or T cells enriched from blood (not recorded which). This TCR was sampled from a woman in her sixties or seventies who had recovered from COVID-19. The chain uses TRBV5-4 and TRBJ1-2, with 11 bases identical to TRBD1. The CDR3 coding sequence is TGTGCCAGCAGCGACCGGGACAGGGGGGGGTCCCGGGATGGCTACACCTTC. Its translation is CASSDRDRGGSRDGYTF. The full variable domain, in which reference TRBV5-4 and TRBJ1-2 provide the parts outside the CDR3, is ETGVTQSPTHLIKTRGQQVTLRCSSQSGHNTVSWYQQALGQGPQFIFQYYREEENGRGNFPPRFSGLQFPNYSSELNVNALELDDSALYLCASSDRDRGGSRDGYTFGSGTRLTVV.